This TCR beta chain was retrieved from a study of PD-1 blockade in classical Hodgkin lymphoma. Repertoires were generated with immunoSEQ multiplex PCR, while TCRdb's copy carries only in-frame clones and drops some. The sample holds 40,000 to 65,000 clones, roughly 80% seen once. Study-level points and caveats: Before treatment, complete responders showed about the same diversity as newly diagnosed patients.

With no exception, relapse followed autologous stem cell transplantation in all patients, and brentuximab vedotin exposure varied. The V gene lost 0 bases and the J gene lost 1 base, with 4 bases spanning the gap. This CDR3 is 13 amino acids long. The germline V gene has CDR1 SGDLS and CDR2 YYNGEE. On this clone itself: Its antigen is unknown.

The sequenced sample was peripheral blood mononuclear cells (PBMCs), obtained at baseline. The source of this sequence is a human donor with classical Hodgkin lymphoma. This rearrangement joins TRBV9 to TRBJ1-1; D ambiguous. This chain's CDR3 is CASSVGPNTEAFF. In nucleotides, the CDR3 is TGTGCCAGCAGCGTAGGGCCGAACACTGAAGCTTTCTTT.